The 5 T cell receptor beta chains in this list originate from one sample, sequenced in a study of PD-1 blockade in classical Hodgkin lymphoma. TCRdb's copy holds only in-frame clones and misses some; the assay was immunoSEQ multiplex PCR. Of more than 30,000 clones in the sample, 65% to 90% were seen once. Patients all relapsed after autologous stem cell transplantation, and there was variation in brentuximab vedotin exposure. This sample comprised peripheral blood mononuclear cells (PBMCs), obtained at baseline. The receptors shown here come from a human donor with classical Hodgkin lymphoma.

The CDR3 DNA follows: TGTGCCAGTAGTGTGCAAGGGAACACTGAAGCTTTCTTT. Protein product: CASSVQGNTEAFF. The chain has TRBV19 and TRBJ1-1; no clear D gene. The CDR3 loop spans 13 amino acids. V lost 5 bases and J 1 base, leaving 8 bases between the germline ends. CDR1 and CDR2 (germline): LNHDA, SQIVND (reference sequence).

V gene TRBV7-9 combines with J gene TRBJ2-6, with D unresolved. V dropped 0 bases and J dropped 9 bases, with 3 bases sitting between them. CDR1 is SEHNR, CDR2 FQNEAQ, per germline (reference sequence). This CDR3 contains 12 residues. CDR3 sequence reads: CASSLADNVLTF. CDR3 nucleotides: TGTGCCAGCAGCTTAGCAGACAACGTCCTGACTTTC.

This clone appeared once. This sequence joins TRBV10-3 and TRBJ1-3; D is unresolved. Germline-derived CDR1 and CDR2 are ENHRY and SYGVKD. This CDR3 spans 12 amino acids. V was pared by 4 bases and J by 8 bases, with 9 bases between. CDR3 nucleotide sequence: TGTGCCATCAGTGGGGTCGAGGACACCATATATTTT. Translating gives CAISGVEDTIYF.

The gene calls are TRBV6-5 and TRBJ2-7; TRBD1 matches 7 bases. This CDR3 spans 15 amino acids. V dropped 8 bases and J dropped 2; count of bases not matched to a gene: 12. CDR1 and CDR2 from the germline V gene are MNHEY and SVGAGI. CDR3 coding DNA: TGTGCCAGCGGACCCACAGGGGCCTTACCCTACGAGCAGTACTTC. This sequence encodes CASGPTGALPYEQYF.

This chain joins TRBV6-6 and TRBJ2-7; 7 bases are shared with TRBD1. The V and J ends lost 7 bases and 2 bases, in that order; junction bases with no gene match: 11. This CDR3 is 15 amino acids long. Germline V lookup: CDR1 MNHNY, CDR2 SVGAGI (reference sequence). In DNA form, the CDR3 reads TGTGCCAGCACTGGACCGACGACAGGGACCTACGAGCAGTACTTC. This sequence encodes CASTGPTTGTYEQYF.